These T cell receptor beta chains were read from a single sample in a study of blood T cell repertoires in COVID-19. Some clones are missing from TCRdb's copy, which holds only in-frame ones; the method was immunoSEQ multiplex PCR. The sample consists of 300,000 to 450,000 clones, about 87% of them appearing once. Sequencing input: PBMCs or T cells enriched from blood (not recorded which). The receptors come from a man aged 25-45 years who had recovered from COVID-19. CDR3s include the opening cysteine and the closing phenylalanine or tryptophan. Each record gives: V gene, J gene, clone size, D gene, CDR3 length, CDR3 DNA, CDR3 protein. A D gene is named only where the DNA matches it firmly. Clone size is stated in some rows and not others, as once, few, many or a class when expanded.

TRBV9	TRBJ1-5	NA	NA	14	TGTGCCAGCAGCAAAGGACAAATTAATCAGCCCCAGCATTTT	CASSKGQINQPQHF
TRBV5-1	TRBJ1-3	NA	TRBD1	14	TGCGCCAGCAGCCCCGGACAGGGTGGAAACACCATATATTTT	CASSPGQGGNTIYF
TRBV6-5	TRBJ2-1	NA	TRBD2	15	TGTGCCAGCAGAATCGGCGGGGGGGCCTATGATGAGCAGTTCTTC	CASRIGGGAYDEQFF
TRBV7-2	TRBJ2-3	NA	TRBD1	17	TGTGCCAGCACCACCGATGGGTGGGGACAGGGATATGAAACGCAGTATTTT	CASTTDGWGQGYETQYF
TRBV4-1	TRBJ2-2	few	TRBD2	17	TGCGCCAGCAGCCGAAAAGAGCTAGCGGGGGGCCCCGGGGAGCTGTTTTTT	CASSRKELAGGPGELFF
TRBV6-5	TRBJ2-7	NA	TRBD1	13	TGTGCCAGCAGCCCACATACAGGGGTCGAGCAGTACTTC	CASSPHTGVEQYF
TRBV5-1	TRBJ2-7	few	NA	13	TGCGCCAGCAGCGTCTCAGGGATAAGCGAGCAGTACTTC	CASSVSGISEQYF
TRBV5-1	TRBJ2-3	NA	NA	13	TGCGCCAGCAGCCCCGGGTCCCGAGATACGCAGTATTTT	CASSPGSRDTQYF
TRBV28	TRBJ1-1	NA	TRBD1	15	TGTGCCAGCAGTCCCTGGGACAGGGGGAACACTGAAGCTTTCTTT	CASSPWDRGNTEAFF
TRBV4-1	TRBJ1-2	NA	NA	13	TGCGCCAGCAGCCTTGACAGGTTATATGGCTACACCTTC	CASSLDRLYGYTF
TRBV19	TRBJ1-5	NA	TRBD1	15	TGTGCCAGTACCTCGACAGGGGTAAGCAATCAGCCCCAGCATTTT	CASTSTGVSNQPQHF
TRBV7-9	TRBJ1-1	NA	NA	13	TGTGCCAGCAGCTTATTATCCAACACTGAAGCTTTCTTT	CASSLLSNTEAFF
TRBV30	TRBJ2-2	NA	NA	14	TGTGCCTGTTATCCGCAGGGTTCATCCGGGGAGCTGTTTTTT	CACYPQGSSGELFF
TRBV19	TRBJ2-2	NA	TRBD1	17	TGTGCCAGTAGTACCCACCAGGGACAGGGTGACACCGGGGAGCTGTTTTTT	CASSTHQGQGDTGELFF
TRBV4-3	TRBJ2-2	NA	TRBD1	16	TGCGCCAGCAGCCAAGATTGGGCAGGGGGCAACGGGGAGCTGTTTTTT	CASSQDWAGGNGELFF
TRBV19	TRBJ1-3	NA	NA	16	TGTGCCAGTATTGACCCGGCGAGGGCGCAAGGAAACACCATATATTTT	CASIDPARAQGNTIYF
TRBV19	TRBJ1-2	once	NA	11	TGTGCCAGTAGTATGGCTTATGGCTACACCTTC	CASSMAYGYTF
TRBV18	TRBJ1-1	NA	NA	14	TGTGCCAGCTCACCAACGGATGGAGGGCGTGAAGCTTTCTTT	CASSPTDGGREAFF
TRBV7-9	TRBJ2-7	NA	NA	15	TGTGCCAGCAGCCCGAAGACAGGCTACTCCTACGAGCAGTACTTC	CASSPKTGYSYEQYF
TRBV25-1	TRBJ2-7	once	TRBD2	16	TGTGCCAGCAGTAGGGCTAGCGGGGGATCTGGCTACGAGCAGTACTTC	CASSRASGGSGYEQYF
TRBV6-2/TRBV6-3	TRBJ2-4	NA	NA	15	TGTGCCAGCAGCCCCCAGGGCGAAGCCAAAAACATTCAGTACTTC	CASSPQGEAKNIQYF
TRBV19	TRBJ1-2	NA	TRBD1	13	TGTGCCACACTGGACAGGGGGAACTATGGCTACACCTTC	CATLDRGNYGYTF
TRBV7-2	TRBJ2-5	NA	NA	9	TGTGCCAGCAGCTCCCCTAGCAACTTC	CASSSPSNF
TRBV3-1/TRBV3-2	TRBJ1-5	NA	NA	14	TGTGCCAGCAGCCAAGCGGGGGGAAATCAGCCCCAGCATTTT	CASSQAGGNQPQHF
TRBV9	TRBJ2-1	NA	NA	15	TGTGCCAGCAGCCTTGACTCTACCCCTTACAATGAGCAGTTCTTC	CASSLDSTPYNEQFF
TRBV18	TRBJ1-1	NA	NA	13	TGTGCCAGCTCACCAGATCTTAGCACTGAAGCTTTCTTT	CASSPDLSTEAFF
TRBV7-6	TRBJ2-5	NA	NA	14	TGTGCCAGCAGCTTATTCGCAGGGGAAGAGACCCAGTACTTC	CASSLFAGEETQYF
TRBV2	TRBJ1-5	NA	TRBD1	17	TGTGCCAGCAGAGGACTCACAGGGGGCTTTGGCAATCAGCCCCAGCATTTT	CASRGLTGGFGNQPQHF
TRBV7-8	TRBJ1-2	NA	TRBD1	14	TGTGCCAGCAGCTGGGACAGAAACAACTATGGCTACACCTTC	CASSWDRNNYGYTF
TRBV6-1	TRBJ2-1	NA	TRBD2	17	TGTGCCAGCAGTGAAGGTCCTAGCGGGACCTCCTACAATGAGCAGTTCTTC	CASSEGPSGTSYNEQFF
TRBV5-8	TRBJ2-2	NA	TRBD2	14	TGTGCCAGCAACTCCGGGAGGTGGACCGGGGAGCTGTTTTTT	CASNSGRWTGELFF
TRBV4-1	TRBJ1-5	few	TRBD1	13	TGCGCCAGCAGCCAAAAGACAGGGCCTCCCCAGCATTTT	CASSQKTGPPQHF
TRBV25-1	TRBJ1-2	NA	NA	14	TGTGCCAGCCTCAATAGCGGGGCCAGCTATGGCTACACCTTC	CASLNSGASYGYTF
TRBV6-5	TRBJ1-4	NA	NA	13	TGTGCCAGCAGCCAAGGGGTGACTGAAAAACTGTTTTTT	CASSQGVTEKLFF